These 31 T cell receptor beta chains originate from one sample sequenced in a study of blood T cell repertoires in COVID-19. TCRdb's copy holds only in-frame clones and misses some; the assay was immunoSEQ multiplex PCR. Of 300,000 or so clones listed, roughly 87% are singletons. Sequencing was done on a sample of PBMCs or T cells enriched from blood (not recorded which). These receptors all come from a woman in her twenties or thirties who had recovered from COVID-19.

J is TRBJ1-5 and V is TRBV19, with D unclear. V gave up 8 bases and J gave up 1 base, with 27 bases separating them. From germline, CDR1 is LNHDA and CDR2 SQIVND (reference sequence). This CDR3 has 19 residues. CDR3: CASAPGGIRSPTSNQPQHF. The CDR3 DNA sequence: TGTGCCAGTGCGCCAGGAGGAATAAGATCACCTACCAGCAATCAGCCCCAGCATTTT.

The chain uses TRBV19 and TRBJ2-1; 8 bases map to TRBD1. Losses at the gene ends were 1 base for V and 7 bases for J; bases not matched to a gene: 9. The CDR3 spans 16 residues. The germline CDR1 and CDR2 sequences are LNHDA and SQIVND (reference sequence). The CDR3 DNA reads TGTGCCAGTAGTATAGGGCCAGGGGGCGATCGGAATGAGCAGTTCTTC. It translates to CASSIGPGGDRNEQFF.

The genes are TRBV9 and TRBJ1-2; D gene ambiguous. The CDR3 runs 15 residues. Germline-derived CDR1 and CDR2 are SGDLS and YYNGEE. Trimming stripped 4 bases from V and 4 bases from J, with 17 bases between. CDR3 loop: CASSPRESSIYGYTF. CDR3 in DNA: TGTGCCAGCAGCCCCCGGGAGTCGTCAATCTATGGCTACACCTTC.

The chain uses TRBV27 and TRBJ1-1; 8 bases are a match to TRBD1. J was trimmed by 5 bases and V by 3 bases; bases with no gene match: 11. Germline V lookup: CDR1 MNHEY, CDR2 SMNVEV (reference sequence). The CDR3 extends over 16 amino acids. The CDR3 reads CASSFLTGARGTEAFF. CDR3 in DNA: TGTGCCAGCAGTTTCCTGACAGGGGCCCGGGGAACTGAAGCTTTCTTT.

The rearrangement uses TRBV20-1 and TRBJ1-1, with no clear D. Germline CDR1 is DFQATT and CDR2 is SNEGSKA (reference sequence). CDR3 size: 11 residues. V lost 6 bases and J 1 base, leaving 6 bases between the germline ends. This chain's CDR3 is CSANKNTEAFF. In nucleotides, the CDR3 is TGCAGTGCCAACAAGAACACTGAAGCTTTCTTT.

This chain links TRBV5-1 with TRBJ2-7, with D perhaps TRBD1 (5 bases). The ends were cut back, 0 bases at V and 7 bases at J, with 8 bases in the middle. This CDR3 is 12 amino acids long. In germline, CDR1 is SGHRS, CDR2 YFSETQ. The CDR3 is CASSLGSGEQYF. The DNA for the CDR3 is TGCGCCAGCAGCTTGGGGTCAGGGGAGCAGTACTTC.

The rearrangement links TRBV3-1 (or the pseudogene TRBV3-2) to TRBJ2-5; TRBD2 matches 7 bases. The V segment lost 4 bases and the J segment 4 bases; nucleotides outside the gene matches: 9. The germline V gene has CDR1 LGHDT and CDR2 YNNKEL (reference sequence). CDR3 length: 15 amino acids. The CDR3 spells CASSPGNSGGETQYF. As DNA, the CDR3 is TGTGCCAGCAGCCCCGGGAATTCGGGGGGAGAGACCCAGTACTTC.

This chain uses TRBV30 with TRBJ1-2; D ambiguous. The CDR3 consists of 14 residues. The germline V and J ends were trimmed by 4 bases and 0 bases, with 12 bases remaining between them. CDR1 and CDR2 (germline): GTSNPN, SVGIG (reference sequence). This CDR3 reads CAWTPDNPNYGYTF. In nucleotides, the CDR3 is TGTGCCTGGACTCCAGATAATCCTAACTATGGCTACACCTTC. Combining the CDR3 with reference TRBV30 and TRBJ1-2 gives the whole variable domain SQTIHQWPATLVQPVGSPLSLECTVEGTSNPNLYWYRQAAGRGLQLLFYSVGIGQISSEVPQNLSASRPQDRQFILSSKKLLLSDSGFYLCAWTPDNPNYGYTFGSGTRLTVV.

This clone counts as medium-sized (0.01 to 0.1%). The chain joins TRBV7-9 to TRBJ2-1; a weak D match, TRBD1 (6 bases). V was pared by 3 bases and J by 9 bases, with 15 bases between. Germline-derived CDR1 and CDR2 are SEHNR and FQNEAQ (reference sequence). This CDR3 has 14 residues. The CDR3 protein is CASSLQLLGGEQFF. The CDR3 nucleotides are TGTGCCAGCAGCTTGCAGTTACTAGGGGGTGAGCAGTTCTTC.

The V call is TRBV12-3 or TRBV12-4, the J call TRBJ1-5; TRBD1 might be the D (6 bases). This CDR3 has 12 residues. V was clipped by 5 bases and J by 7 bases, with 9 bases between them. CDR3 sequence (DNA): TGTGCCAGCAGTCCAGGGACACAGCCCCAGCATTTT. This gives the protein CASSPGTQPQHF.

J is TRBJ1-6 and V is TRBV7-2; D is possibly TRBD1 (6 bases). The germline V and J ends were trimmed by 5 bases and 10 bases, with 18 bases remaining between them. CDR3 length equals 15 residues. Germline CDR1 reads SGHTA; CDR2 reads FQGNSA. CDR3 sequence (DNA): TGTGCCAGCAGCGCGCAGGGGCTACATTGGTCACCCCTCCACTTT. Translating gives CASSAQGLHWSPLHF.

CDR3 residues: CASSKPGQGNEKLFF. The CDR3 DNA reads TGTGCCAGTAGCAAGCCGGGACAGGGGAATGAAAAACTGTTTTTT. The chain employs TRBV19 and TRBJ1-4; TRBD1 matches at 10 bases. The germline CDR1 and CDR2 sequences are LNHDA and SQIVND (reference sequence). Unmatched junction bases numbered 6, after V lost 6 bases and J lost 5 bases. The CDR3 runs 15 residues. The entire variable domain, with the rest obtained from reference TRBV19 and TRBJ1-4, is as follows: DGGITQSPKYLFRKEGQNVTLSCEQNLNHDAMYWYRQDPGQGLRLIYYSQIVNDFQKGDIAEGYSVSREKKESFPLTVTSAQKNPTAFYLCASSKPGQGNEKLFFGSGTQLSVL.

The gene calls are TRBV11-2 and TRBJ1-2; 8 nucleotides align to TRBD1. The CDR3 is made up of 16 amino acids. The germline V gene encodes CDR1 SGHAT and CDR2 FQNNGV. The V segment lost 3 bases and the J segment 2 bases; nucleotides outside the gene matches: 8. This chain's CDR3 is CASSFASTGVNYGYTF. Here the CDR3 DNA reads TGTGCCAGCAGCTTCGCTTCGACAGGGGTGAACTATGGCTACACCTTC.

This chain connects TRBV5-1 to TRBJ2-2; a possible D gene is TRBD1 (5 bases). Trimming removed 3 bases at V and 0 bases at J, with 12 bases between. Germline assignment: CDR1 SGHRS and CDR2 YFSETQ. The CDR3 contains 16 residues. The CDR3 sequence is CASSWGGGANTGELFF. The CDR3 DNA sequence: TGCGCCAGCAGCTGGGGCGGTGGTGCGAACACCGGGGAGCTGTTTTTT.

The V call is TRBV20-1, the J call TRBJ1-1; D remains ambiguous. CDR1 and CDR2 from the germline V gene are DFQATT and SNEGSKA (reference sequence). The CDR3 extends over 13 amino acids. V lost 3 bases and J lost 5, with 13 bases in between. CDR3 protein: CSASRGLGTEAFF. The CDR3 nucleotides read TGCAGTGCTAGTCGAGGGCTGGGGACTGAAGCTTTCTTT.

CDR3: CASSFDRGPGETQYF. In DNA, the CDR3 is TGTGCCAGCAGTTTTGACAGGGGCCCCGGGGAGACCCAGTACTTC. J is TRBJ2-5 and V is TRBV6-5; 8 bases are shared with TRBD1. Unmatched junction bases numbered 9, after V lost 4 bases and J lost 5 bases. Germline V CDR1 and CDR2: MNHEY, SVGAGI. The CDR3 contains 15 residues.

The chain employs TRBV6-2 or TRBV6-3 and TRBJ1-1; D might be TRBD1 (6 bases). The CDR3 consists of 12 residues. V dropped 5 bases and J dropped 5 bases, with 9 bases sitting between them. Germline-derived CDR1 and CDR2 are MNHEY and SVGEGT. The CDR3 region has the DNA TGTGCCAGCAGTAACAGGGCGACTGAAGCTTTCTTT. It is translated as CASSNRATEAFF.

The rearrangement uses TRBV18 and TRBJ2-2; 10 bases fit TRBD1. CDR3 length: 16 amino acids. The V gene end was trimmed by 3 bases and the J gene end by 5 bases; junction bases not matched to a gene: 6. Per germline, CDR1 KGHSH and CDR2 LQKENI. CDR3 DNA: TGTGCCAGCTCACCCCGGACAGGGGGGTGGACCGGGGAGCTGTTTTTT. Encoded protein: CASSPRTGGWTGELFF.

V is TRBV19 and J is TRBJ1-5, with D uncertain. Trimming cost V 1 base and J 3 bases, with 7 bases left between them. The CDR3 has 14 amino acids. Per germline, CDR1 LNHDA and CDR2 SQIVND (reference sequence). CDR3: CASSIVSYNQPQHF. As DNA, the CDR3 is TGTGCCAGTAGTATAGTAAGCTACAATCAGCCCCAGCATTTT.

V gene TRBV6-5 combines with J gene TRBJ1-2, with TRBD1 identical over 8 bases. Germline lookup yields CDR1 MNHEY and CDR2 SVGAGI. The CDR3 covers 13 residues. J gave up 8 bases and V 7 bases, and 9 bases lay outside the gene matches. This CDR3 reads CASTITGGAGYTF. DNA for the CDR3: TGTGCCAGCACCATCACAGGGGGGGCAGGCTACACCTTC.

J is TRBJ2-1 and V is TRBV10-3, with a tentative D call TRBD2 (5 bases). The CDR3 is made up of 14 amino acids. Germline CDR1 and CDR2: ENHRY and SYGVKD. V was shortened by 3 bases and J by 6 bases, with 12 bases between the two germline ends. The CDR3 region is CAISDSRSGNEQFF. CDR3 bases: TGTGCCATCAGTGATAGTAGGAGCGGCAATGAGCAGTTCTTC.

This clone was observed once. CDR3 coding DNA: TGCGCCAGCAGCTTTGGACTAGCGGGGGGTTTCTCCTACAATGAGCAGTTCTTC. Its protein is CASSFGLAGGFSYNEQFF. This chain uses TRBV5-1 with TRBJ2-1; 14 bases are shared with TRBD2. V gave up 2 bases and J gave up 0 bases; unmatched junction bases: 4. Germline CDR1 reads SGHRS; CDR2 reads YFSETQ. The CDR3 is 18 amino acids.

This chain links TRBV3-1 (or the pseudogene TRBV3-2) with TRBJ1-1, with D perhaps matching TRBD1 (5 bases). With 3 bases removed from V and 1 base from J, the gap between germline ends came to 9 bases. CDR1 LGHDT and CDR2 YNNKEL come from the germline V gene (reference sequence). The CDR3 length is 14 residues. DNA of the CDR3: TGTGCCAGCAGCCAGAGGAGGGGGAACACTGAAGCTTTCTTT. This translates into CASSQRRGNTEAFF.

The chain uses TRBV30 and TRBJ1-4, with D tentatively TRBD1 (6 bases). Germline lookup yields CDR1 GTSNPN and CDR2 SVGIG (reference sequence). Trimming pared 0 bases from V and 10 bases from J, leaving 12 bases between. The CDR3 runs 13 residues. The CDR3 DNA sequence: TGTGCCTGGAGTGTAGACGCAGGGGTAAAACTGTTTTTT. It is translated as CAWSVDAGVKLFF.

The gene calls are TRBV9 and TRBJ1-5; 9 nucleotides agree with TRBD1. This CDR3 is built from 15 residues. Germline-derived CDR1 and CDR2 are SGDLS and YYNGEE. Trimming removed 2 bases from V and 5 bases from J; junction bases left unmatched: 5. CDR3 sequence: CASSVGDRADQPQHF. Written as DNA, the CDR3 is TGTGCCAGCAGCGTGGGGGACAGGGCAGATCAGCCCCAGCATTTT.

The CDR3 loop is CASSLDGNSPLHF. CDR3 in DNA: TGCGCCAGCAGCTTGGACGGTAATTCACCCCTCCACTTT. This sequence joins TRBV5-1 and TRBJ1-6; D is unresolved. CDR1 SGHRS and CDR2 YFSETQ come from the germline V gene. The CDR3 is 13 amino acids. V was trimmed by 0 bases and J by 6 bases, leaving 4 bases between them.

The CDR3, as DNA: TGTGCCAGCAGCCAAGATACAGGGGCCGGTGGCTACACCTTC. Translated: CASSQDTGAGGYTF. The chain uses TRBV3-1 (or the pseudogene TRBV3-2) and TRBJ1-2; 7 bases are shared with TRBD1. The CDR3 contains 14 residues. V was clipped by 0 bases and J by 7 bases; unmatched bases: 5. Germline CDR1 LGHDT, CDR2 YNNKEL (reference sequence).

CDR3: CASSPIRQEMNTEAFF. CDR3 sequence (DNA): TGTGCCAGCAGCCCTATTAGACAGGAAATGAACACTGAAGCTTTCTTT. This chain joins TRBV6-2 or TRBV6-3 and TRBJ1-1, with D maybe TRBD1 (6 bases). Per germline, CDR1 MNHEY and CDR2 SVGEGT. V lost 6 bases and J lost 0, with 17 bases in between. This CDR3 contains 16 residues.

This chain uses TRBV11-2 with TRBJ1-6; D unresolved. The CDR3 is made up of 14 amino acids. Trimming left V 1 base short and J 9 bases short, with 10 bases between. Germline lookup yields CDR1 SGHAT and CDR2 FQNNGV. The CDR3 DNA sequence: TGTGCCAGCAGCTTAGTCCAAAACGGTTCACCCCTCCACTTT. Its translation is CASSLVQNGSPLHF.

The chain uses TRBV3-1 (or the pseudogene TRBV3-2) and TRBJ1-1, with 7 bases matching TRBD1. Trimming at V came to 3 bases and at J to 0 bases, leaving 4 bases not matched to a gene. Per the germline V gene, CDR1 is LGHDT and CDR2 is YNNKEL (reference sequence). The CDR3 has 15 residues. CDR3 residues: CASSQLTGMNTEAFF. As DNA, the CDR3 is TGTGCCAGCAGCCAGCTGACAGGGATGAACACTGAAGCTTTCTTT.

About this clone: The sample carries other DNA sequences with the same CDR3. DNA of the CDR3: TGCGCCAGCAGTCCCACCGGGACAGCATACAATGAGCAGTTCTTC. Its translation: CASSPTGTAYNEQFF. This chain uses TRBV4-1 with TRBJ2-1, with TRBD1 matching 7 bases. J lost 4 bases, V lost 6 bases, and 9 bases had no gene match. The CDR3 has 15 residues. CDR1 MGHRA and CDR2 YSYEKL come from the germline V gene.